Shown below are 29 T cell receptor beta chains from a single sample sequenced in a study of shared clonotypes between healthy human individuals. Repertoires were generated with immunoSEQ multiplex PCR, while TCRdb's copy carries only in-frame clones and drops some. There are about 1.1 million clones in the sample; around 82% occur only once, and approximately 0.5% lies in the top ten. The specimen sequenced was memory CD4+ T cells from PBMCs. As for subset: CD45RA-negative fraction. These receptors were collected from a man aged 18 to 30 in good health. Some clones in this sample may be carry-over from other donors' samples.

Only one count was recorded for this clone. The chain links TRBV6-1 to TRBJ2-7; D perhaps matches TRBD1 (6 bases). Germline assignment: CDR1 MNHNS and CDR2 SASEGT. V lost 9 bases, J lost 5 bases, and 20 bases lay in between. The CDR3 covers 14 residues. This CDR3 is CARTSGQSFNEQYF. The CDR3 nucleotides are TGTGCCAGAACCTCTGGACAGAGTTTTAACGAGCAGTACTTC.

V usage is TRBV6-5 and J usage is TRBJ2-7; tentative D call: TRBD2 (6 bases). The CDR3 has 14 residues. Germline CDR1 reads MNHEY; CDR2 reads SVGAGI. V was pared by 7 bases and J by 7 bases, with 20 bases between. CDR3 protein: CASTSRGGKREQYF. The CDR3 region has the DNA TGTGCCAGCACCTCCCGGGGCGGGAAAAGGGAGCAGTACTTC.

This clone was seen a handful of times. The gene calls are TRBV6-1 and TRBJ1-5; 8 nucleotides align to TRBD1. Germline V CDR1 and CDR2: MNHNS, SASEGT. With 1 base clipped from V and 7 bases from J, the junction kept 6 bases outside the gene matches. The CDR3 spans 15 residues. In DNA, the CDR3 is TGTGCCAGCAGTGAAGGGACAGGGTATGGGCAGCCCCAGCATTTT. The encoded protein is CASSEGTGYGQPQHF.

The CDR3 DNA reads TGTGCCAGCAGCAGCCCCGGCACAGAGACCCAGTACTTC. Translating it yields CASSSPGTETQYF. The chain joins TRBV11-2 to TRBJ2-5; D unresolved. Germline CDR1 is SGHAT and CDR2 is FQNNGV. The CDR3 totals 13 residues. V lost 5 bases, J lost 4 bases, and 11 bases lay in between.

On this clone itself: Other DNA sequences in the sample encode the same CDR3. The J gene is TRBJ2-7, the V gene TRBV5-1, with 8 bases that match TRBD2. The CDR3 is 14 amino acids. V dropped 5 bases and J dropped 3; count of bases not matched to a gene: 7. Germline CDR1 reads SGHRS; CDR2 reads YFSETQ. CDR3 sequence reads: CASSITSGSYEQYF. The CDR3 nucleotides read TGCGCCAGCAGTATAACTAGCGGAAGCTACGAGCAGTACTTC.

The chain has TRBV28 and TRBJ1-2; 7 bases line up with TRBD1. Germline loops: CDR1 MDHEN, CDR2 SYDVKM. V dropped 4 bases and J dropped 3; count of bases not matched to a gene: 2. The CDR3 loop spans 13 amino acids. As DNA, the CDR3 is TGTGCCAGCAGTTCGGGACAGTACTATGGCTACACCTTC. This gives the protein CASSSGQYYGYTF.

The gene calls are TRBV2 and TRBJ1-2; 9 bases are shared with TRBD1. Germline CDR1 SNHLY, CDR2 FYNNEI. The ends lost 4 bases at V and 3 bases at J; junction bases unmatched: 9. This CDR3 is 16 amino acids long. The CDR3 protein is CASSGWTGDLDYGYTF. The CDR3 bases are TGTGCCAGCAGTGGATGGACAGGGGATTTGGACTATGGCTACACCTTC.

V usage is TRBV5-1 and J usage is TRBJ1-3, with TRBD1 matching 8 bases. There are 16 residues in the CDR3. The germline V gene has CDR1 SGHRS and CDR2 YFSETQ. V gave up 4 bases and J gave up 0 bases; unmatched junction bases: 6. The CDR3 region is CASSHEGTGSGNTIYF. CDR3 DNA: TGCGCCAGCAGCCACGAAGGGACAGGCTCTGGAAACACCATATATTTT.

The rearrangement joins TRBV28 to TRBJ1-1, with TRBD1 matching over 11 bases. The J segment lost 0 bases and the V segment lost 8 bases, leaving 5 bases of the junction unmatched. Germline CDR1 reads MDHEN; CDR2 reads SYDVKM. This CDR3 contains 15 residues. CDR3 in amino acids: CASLGQGELNTEAFF. The DNA of the CDR3 is TGTGCCAGCCTGGGACAGGGGGAACTGAACACTGAAGCTTTCTTT.

The table lists this clone with many counts. The CDR3 sequence is CASSLARESTDTQYF. CDR3 DNA: TGTGCCAGCAGCTTGGCGAGAGAAAGCACAGATACGCAGTATTTT. The chain is built from TRBV5-6 and TRBJ2-3; D gene uncertain. The CDR3 has 15 residues. Germline CDR1 reads SGHDT; CDR2 reads YYEEEE. Trimming cost V 0 bases and J 0 bases, with 8 bases left between them.

This clone came up many times. The genes are TRBV5-1 and TRBJ2-7; tentatively, D is TRBD2 (5 bases). CDR1 is SGHRS and CDR2 is YFSETQ in the germline V gene. Trimming removed 4 bases at V and 5 bases at J, with 19 bases between. The CDR3 length is 15 residues. The CDR3 is CASSASPGVPHEQYF. The CDR3 DNA follows: TGCGCCAGCAGCGCATCCCCCGGGGTCCCCCACGAGCAGTACTTC.

The chain recombines TRBV11-2 with TRBJ1-4, with 9 bases lining up with TRBD1. The junction had 5 bases not matched to a gene; V was cut back by 6 bases and J by 3 bases. CDR1 SGHAT and CDR2 FQNNGV come from the germline V gene. This CDR3 has 15 residues. The CDR3 sequence: CASRDYRGPNEKLFF. The CDR3 nucleotides read TGTGCCAGCAGGGATTACAGGGGGCCTAATGAAAAACTGTTTTTT.

This clone was seen only once. This chain connects TRBV5-1 to TRBJ2-1; TRBD1 is a possible D gene (6 bases). Trimming took off 1 base at V and 13 bases at J, with 12 bases between the two ends. Germline V gene data show CDR1 as SGHRS and CDR2 as YFSETQ. This CDR3 contains 12 residues. The CDR3 loop reads CASSLIGRGQFF. CDR3 nucleotides: TGCGCCAGCAGCTTGATCGGCAGGGGCCAGTTCTTC.

This chain uses TRBV6-4 with TRBJ2-7; D is undetermined. Germline values: CDR1 MRHNA, CDR2 SNTAGT. V lost 1 base, J lost 2 bases, and 12 bases lay in between. The CDR3 totals 15 residues. The CDR3 protein is CASSDWMDGAYEQYF. CDR3 nucleotide sequence: TGTGCCAGCAGTGACTGGATGGACGGAGCCTACGAGCAGTACTTC.

With regard to this clone: The same CDR3 arises from other DNA sequences in this sample as well. The chain recombines TRBV6-5 with TRBJ1-1, with D maybe TRBD1 (5 bases). Germline loops: CDR1 MNHEY, CDR2 SVGAGI. V was pared by 2 bases and J by 8 bases, with 12 bases between. This CDR3 contains 13 residues. CDR3 amino acids: CASSYPGTGEAFF. CDR3 bases: TGTGCCAGCAGTTACCCCGGGACGGGAGAAGCTTTCTTT.

The chain combines TRBV11-2 with TRBJ2-4; no reliable D call. Germline lookup yields CDR1 SGHAT and CDR2 FQNNGV. V lost 1 base to trimming and J lost 3 bases, with 10 bases between them. The CDR3 consists of 15 residues. The CDR3 region has the DNA TGTGCCAGCAGCTTAGGGGGTATTGGCAAAAACATTCAGTACTTC. Its protein product is CASSLGGIGKNIQYF.

This clone was counted between two and nine times. The rearrangement links TRBV7-9 to TRBJ1-1; TRBD1 agrees at 11 bases. The CDR3 length is 15 residues. Germline values: CDR1 SEHNR, CDR2 FQNEAQ (reference sequence). The J segment lost 3 bases and the V segment lost 5 bases, leaving 5 bases of the junction unmatched. CDR3 sequence reads: CASSNGDRGDTEAFF. The DNA for the CDR3 is TGTGCCAGCAGCAATGGGGACAGGGGGGACACTGAAGCTTTCTTT.

This clone was seen a few times. The same CDR3 is also encoded by other DNA sequences in this sample. The V and J genes are TRBV9 and TRBJ2-3; D remains unclear. Trimming removed 0 bases at V and 1 base at J, with 6 bases between. Germline V gene data show CDR1 as SGDLS and CDR2 as YYNGEE. This CDR3 spans 14 amino acids. The CDR3 DNA is TGTGCCAGCAGCGTAGGGTCGGGCACAGATACGCAGTATTTT. It translates to CASSVGSGTDTQYF.

This chain connects TRBV30 to TRBJ2-7; possible D gene TRBD2, 5 bases. V dropped 2 bases and J dropped 0 bases, with 8 bases sitting between them. This CDR3 is built from 13 residues. Germline lookup yields CDR1 GTSNPN and CDR2 SVGIG (reference sequence). This chain's CDR3 is CAWSPGNSYEQYF. CDR3 in DNA: TGTGCCTGGAGTCCGGGAAACTCCTACGAGCAGTACTTC.

To note about this clone: The junction departs from germline at one end; a sequencing error may be responsible. The chain carries TRBV11-2 and TRBJ2-7, with 8 bases lining up with TRBD1. Germline V gene sequence: CDR1 SGHAT, CDR2 FQNNGV. The CDR3 loop spans 13 amino acids. CDR3 in DNA: TGTGCCAGCAGCTCCCAGGACAGGGCCGACAAGGACTTC. Amino acids: CASSSQDRADKDF.

V and J are TRBV9 and TRBJ2-4; D is perhaps TRBD2 (5 bases). Trimming took 3 bases from V and 13 from J, leaving 17 bases between them. From germline, CDR1 is SGDLS and CDR2 YYNGEE. This CDR3 comprises 13 residues. The CDR3 loop is CASSGSHPGEQYF. As DNA, the CDR3 is TGTGCCAGCAGCGGAAGCCACCCTGGGGAGCAGTACTTC. Based on the CDR3 plus reference TRBV9 and TRBJ2-4, the full variable domain is DSGVTQTPKHLITATGQRVTLRCSPRSGDLSVYWYQQSLDQGLQFLIQYYNGEERAKGNILERFSAQQFPDLHSELNLSSLELGDSALYFCASSGSHPGEQYFGAGTRLSVL.

This chain links TRBV4-2 with TRBJ2-3; 11 nucleotides align to TRBD2. Unmatched junction bases numbered 5, after V lost 1 base and J lost 2 bases. Germline V gives CDR1 LGHNA, CDR2 YNFKEQ. The CDR3 consists of 17 residues. CDR3 DNA: TGTGCCAGCAGCCAAGTCACTAGCGGGAGTTTCACAGATACGCAGTATTTT. It yields the protein CASSQVTSGSFTDTQYF.

J is TRBJ1-1 and V is TRBV20-1, with unresolved D. The V gene's germline CDR1 is DFQATT and CDR2 SNEGSKA (reference sequence). The V end lost 6 bases, the J end lost 7 bases, and 9 bases lay between the germline ends. The CDR3 loop spans 10 amino acids. This CDR3 is CSAQQDEAFF. CDR3 sequence (DNA): TGCAGTGCCCAGCAGGATGAAGCTTTCTTT.

The chain employs TRBV4-1 and TRBJ1-1; 8 bases fit TRBD1. The germline V gene has CDR1 MGHRA and CDR2 YSYEKL. This CDR3 is 15 amino acids long. V was pared by 6 bases and J by 11 bases, with 17 bases of the junction left unmatched. The chain's CDR3 is CASSSTGGSGRTAFF. CDR3 bases: TGCGCCAGCAGTTCCACAGGGGGATCGGGCCGTACGGCTTTCTTT.

This clone was counted between two and nine times. The CDR3 DNA reads as TGTGCCAGCAGTTCTGGAGAACTTGGTGATCAGCCCCAGCATTTT. It codes for CASSSGELGDQPQHF. This sequence joins TRBV28 and TRBJ1-5, with unresolved D. The CDR3 loop spans 15 amino acids. The ends were cut back, 4 bases at V and 5 bases at J, with 15 bases in the middle. CDR1 and CDR2 from the germline V gene are MDHEN and SYDVKM.

V and J are TRBV28 and TRBJ2-6; the D gene is possibly TRBD1 (6 bases). Germline assignment: CDR1 MDHEN and CDR2 SYDVKM. Trimming removed 3 bases at V and 5 bases at J, with 11 bases between. The CDR3 consists of 15 residues. CDR3 nucleotide sequence: TGTGCCAGCAGTTTCTTACAGGGCAGGGCCAACGTCCTGACTTTC. Amino acid sequence: CASSFLQGRANVLTF. The full variable domain, completed using reference TRBV28 and TRBJ2-6, is DVKVTQSSRYLVKRTGEKVFLECVQDMDHENMFWYRQDPGLGLRLIYFSYDVKMKEKGDIPEGYSVSREKKERFSLILESASTNQTSMYLCASSFLQGRANVLTFGAGSRLTVL.

In its sample, this clone was seen a few times. This rearrangement joins TRBV2 to TRBJ2-7; TRBD2 matches at 14 bases. Trimming took 6 bases from V and 3 from J; bases not matched to a gene: 4. CDR1 and CDR2 (germline): SNHLY, FYNNEI. The length of the CDR3 is 15 residues. CDR3 in DNA: TGTGCCAGCAGCTTGGGGACTAGCGGGAGCTACGAGCAGTACTTC. This sequence encodes CASSLGTSGSYEQYF.

CDR3 amino acids: CASSALAGGYNEQFF. In DNA, the CDR3 is TGTGCCAGTAGTGCACTAGCGGGAGGATACAATGAGCAGTTCTTC. The J gene is TRBJ2-1, the V gene TRBV19, with 12 nucleotides matching TRBD2. The germline V gene encodes CDR1 LNHDA and CDR2 SQIVND (reference sequence). This CDR3 spans 15 amino acids. The junction had 3 bases not matched to a gene; V was cut back by 5 bases and J by 4 bases. The full variable domain, with the rest looked up from reference TRBV19 and TRBJ2-1, is DGGITQSPKYLFRKEGQNVTLSCEQNLNHDAMYWYRQDPGQGLRLIYYSQIVNDFQKGDIAEGYSVSREKKESFPLTVTSAQKNPTAFYLCASSALAGGYNEQFFGPGTRLTVL.

The rearrangement links TRBV4-1 to TRBJ1-4, with D perhaps TRBD1 (6 bases). The CDR3 is 16 residues long. The V gene lost 0 bases and the J gene lost 8 bases, with 16 bases spanning the gap. Germline V gene sequence: CDR1 MGHRA, CDR2 YSYEKL. Written as DNA, the CDR3 is TGCGCCAGCAGCCAAGAGGGTAGAGCAGGGGAAGAAAAACTGTTTTTT. Protein sequence: CASSQEGRAGEEKLFF.